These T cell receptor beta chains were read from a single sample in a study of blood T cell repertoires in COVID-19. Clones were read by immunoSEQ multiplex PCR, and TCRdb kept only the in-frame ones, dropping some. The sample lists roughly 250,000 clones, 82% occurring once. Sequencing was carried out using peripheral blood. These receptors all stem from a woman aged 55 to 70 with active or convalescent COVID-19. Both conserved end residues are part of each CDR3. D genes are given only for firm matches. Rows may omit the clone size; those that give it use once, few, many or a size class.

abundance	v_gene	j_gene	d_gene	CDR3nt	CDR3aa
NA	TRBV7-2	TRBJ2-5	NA	TGTGCCAGCAGCTTAGCGGGACTGATCCAAGAGACCCAGTACTTC	CASSLAGLIQETQYF
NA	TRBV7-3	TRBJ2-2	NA	TGTGCCAGCAGCCCCCGGGGGACCCTCAACACCGGGGAGCTGTTTTTT	CASSPRGTLNTGELFF
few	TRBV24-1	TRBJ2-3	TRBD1	TGTGCCACCAGTGATGGGGAACAGGGGAGCACAGATACGCAGTATTTT	CATSDGEQGSTDTQYF
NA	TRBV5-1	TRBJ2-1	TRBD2	TGCGCCAGCAGCTTGGGGTCTAGCGGGGGAACCGATGAGCAGTTCTTC	CASSLGSSGGTDEQFF
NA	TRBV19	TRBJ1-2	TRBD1	TGTGCCAGTAGGACAACAGGGGAAGCTCACTATGGCTACACCTTC	CASRTTGEAHYGYTF
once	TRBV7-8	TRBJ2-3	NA	TGTGCCAGCAGCCGTTTTCTCCAGGGCCTCACAGATACGCAGTATTTT	CASSRFLQGLTDTQYF
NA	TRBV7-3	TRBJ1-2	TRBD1	TGTGCCAGCAGCTCGACAGGGGGCGGTGGCTACACCTTC	CASSSTGGGGYTF
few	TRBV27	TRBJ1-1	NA	TGTGCCAGCAGTTTGCGTGAGAACACTGAAGCTTTCTTT	CASSLRENTEAFF
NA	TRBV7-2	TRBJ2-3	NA	TGTGCCAGCACCCTGATGACAGCCTTCACAGATACGCAGTATTTT	CASTLMTAFTDTQYF
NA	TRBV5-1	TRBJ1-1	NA	TGCGCCAGCAGCTTGGTCGGTTCACAGTCGAGGAACACTGAAGCTTTCTTT	CASSLVGSQSRNTEAFF
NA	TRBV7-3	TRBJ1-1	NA	TGTGCCAGCAGCTTAACGTTGAGAACTGAAGCTTTCTTT	CASSLTLRTEAFF
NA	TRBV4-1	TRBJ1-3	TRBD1	TGCGCCAGCAGCCAACCACCCTCATCGGACAGGGAAAGGGACACCATATATTTT	CASSQPPSSDRERDTIYF
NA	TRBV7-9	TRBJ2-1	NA	TGTGCCAGCAGCTTACACGGGGGAGCGCCCAATGAGCAGTTCTTC	CASSLHGGAPNEQFF
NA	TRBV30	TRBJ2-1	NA	TGTGCCTGGACCCTGGCAGGGTCTTCCTACAATGAGCAGTTCTTC	CAWTLAGSSYNEQFF
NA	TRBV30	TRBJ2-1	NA	TGTGCCTGGAGTCGAGGGTCCTACAATGAGCAGTTCTTC	CAWSRGSYNEQFF
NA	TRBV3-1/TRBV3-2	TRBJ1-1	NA	TGTGCCAGCAGCCGAGGGACACGGACTGAAGCTTTCTTT	CASSRGTRTEAFF
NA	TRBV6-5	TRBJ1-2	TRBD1	TGTGCCAGCGTCATGGGACAGGGTGATGGCTACACCTTC	CASVMGQGDGYTF
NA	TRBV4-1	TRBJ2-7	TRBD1	TGCGCCAGCAGCCAAGCAGCAGGGGGTTACGAGCAGTACTTC	CASSQAAGGYEQYF
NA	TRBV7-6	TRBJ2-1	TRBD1	TGTGCCAGCAGCTTAGGCCCGGGACAGGCCCACAATGAGCAGTTCTTC	CASSLGPGQAHNEQFF
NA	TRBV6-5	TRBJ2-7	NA	TGTGCCAGCAGTTATGGGCAGGGGATTAGGTACGAGCAGTACTTC	CASSYGQGIRYEQYF
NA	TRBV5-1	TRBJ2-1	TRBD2	TGCGCCAGCAGCTTGTGGCGGGGACTAACCAATGAGCAGTTCTTC	CASSLWRGLTNEQFF
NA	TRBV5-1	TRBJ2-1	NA	TGCGCCAGCCCGAGGGCAGACAATGAGCAGTTCTTC	CASPRADNEQFF